A selection of T cell receptor beta chains follows, all from one sample in a study of cytomegalovirus exposure and HLA in healthy donors. Some clones are missing from TCRdb's copy, which holds only in-frame ones; the method was immunoSEQ multiplex PCR. This table has under 200,000 clones, about 71% appearing once. The sequencing sample was made of PBMCs. The receptors come from a woman between 40 and 55 years old in good health and CMV-seropositive. The conserved cysteine and the conserved F or W are not part of the CDR3 here.

>TRBV18
ASSQPVRDRGSPLH
>TRBV28
ASSLTGGGWNTEAF
>TRBV10-3
AIKPSGGDVYGYT
>TRBV6-5
ASSYGGAREKLF
>TRBV5-6
ASSRTGMFQETQY
>TRBV12-2
ASRLILAGPYEQY
>TRBV15
ATSRDRLAGARNEQF
>TRBV7-2
ASSPWTGQDYGYT
>TRBV7-7
ASSLGSGNTDTQY
>TRBV2
ASSERSGYSSYNEQF
>TRBV18
ASSLHRIATGPGEQY
>TRBV6-5
ASSPDRGNSPLH
>TRBV6-5
ASRDGTGVNYGYT
>TRBV18
ASSPRGSGGQETQY
>TRBV20-1
SARAITEAF
>TRBV23-1
ASRSGALSWEQY
>TRBV5-6
ASSEGTASYEQY
>TRBV2
ASTGWTDPYEQY
>TRBV28
ASSSILGQSSALDGYT
>TRBV4-3
ASSQEPGLAYNEQF
>TRBV7-3
ASSYLSGNEQY
>TRBV19
ASTPTDTQY
>TRBV6-5
ASSYSEGSISGEQY
>TRBV4-3
ASSQDLTSFYEQY
>TRBV9
ASSVGGWAQGEQY
>TRBV4-1
ASSQDSGGGQPQH
>TRBV6-5
ASQGPSYEQY
>TRBV15
ARTTGGHQETQY
>TRBV7-2
ASSAVTGTGELF
>TRBV19
ASSSQQGAPNNEQF
>TRBV10-3
AISPRQGRGGANVLT
>TRBV6-6
ASSPYSGGAKTQY
>TRBV5-6
ASTMTSGPNNEQF
>TRBV28
ASSLSDRGNQPQH
>TRBV5-1
ASSTGLALETQY
>TRBV7-9
SSSLAEGTREAF
>TRBV28
ASSRGGAGEKLF
>TRBV10-3
AITGTGVPEQY
>TRBV5-1
ASSFGSRETQY
>TRBV27
ASSLGGLAKNIQY
>TRBV5-1
ASSLAPSGMGNEQF
>TRBV5-1
ASSGGLLSYNEQF
>TRBV28
ASSPDRLNQPQH
>TRBV6-5
ASSFVNQPQH
>TRBV7-2
ASSYVIAENTEAF
>TRBV10-3
AISEDRGDQPQH